The 32 T cell receptor beta chains below were found in one sample sequenced in a study of blood T cell repertoires in COVID-19. Assay: immunoSEQ multiplex PCR; the TCRdb copy retains only in-frame clones and omits some. The sample shows around 150,000 clones, around 84% of them seen only once. Input material: peripheral blood. Source of these receptors: a woman of 80 years or more with acute or convalescent COVID-19.

CDR3 sequence reads: CASGQGATNEKLFF. As DNA, the CDR3 is TGTGCCAGCGGGCAGGGGGCAACTAATGAAAAACTGTTTTTT. The chain joins TRBV21-1 to TRBJ1-4; TRBD1 is the table's D call, not checked against the DNA. TRBV21-1 is listed as a pseudogene. The CDR3 sequence is 14 residues long.

This sequence joins TRBV13 and TRBJ2-5; D unresolved. V was pared by 6 bases and J by 1 base, with 12 bases between. This CDR3 is built from 14 residues. Germline CDR1 and CDR2: PRHDT and FYEKMQ (reference sequence). CDR3 region: CASSRRRTQETQYF. DNA for the CDR3: TGTGCCAGCAGTCGGCGGCGAACCCAAGAGACCCAGTACTTC.

This clone was seen just once. This chain uses TRBV4-2 with TRBJ1-1, with TRBD1 identical over 8 bases. The V gene end was trimmed by 0 bases and the J gene end by 0 bases; junction bases not matched to a gene: 9. CDR1 and CDR2 (germline): LGHNA, YNFKEQ. This CDR3 region has 18 residues. The CDR3 region is CASSQDRTGIKLNTEAFF. The CDR3 DNA follows: TGTGCCAGCAGCCAAGATCGGACAGGGATAAAATTGAACACTGAAGCTTTCTTT.

This clone turned up a few times. V gene TRBV30 combines with J gene TRBJ1-6; D is unclear. Trimming pared 2 bases from V and 7 bases from J, leaving 12 bases between. The CDR3 runs 14 residues. Germline-derived CDR1 and CDR2 are GTSNPN and SVGIG (reference sequence). The CDR3 DNA is TGTGCCTGGAGTTCGGGAATAAGAAATTCACCCCTCCACTTT. It is translated as CAWSSGIRNSPLHF.

J is TRBJ2-1 and V is TRBV6-1; 7 bases agree with TRBD2. The CDR3 is made up of 16 amino acids. The ends lost 2 bases at V and 0 bases at J; junction bases unmatched: 4. Looked up from germline, CDR1 is MNHNS and CDR2 is SASEGT. The CDR3 loop reads CASSEWGGGSYNEQFF. Written as DNA, the CDR3 is TGTGCCAGCAGTGAATGGGGGGGAGGCTCCTACAATGAGCAGTTCTTC.

The chain carries TRBV7-8 and TRBJ1-1, with D hard to call. Germline values: CDR1 SGHVS, CDR2 FQNEAQ. The CDR3 is made up of 14 amino acids. Trimming took 5 bases from V and 5 from J, leaving 15 bases between them. CDR3 protein: CASSPRAGRTEAFF. CDR3 coding DNA: TGTGCCAGCAGCCCGCGAGCGGGTAGGACTGAAGCTTTCTTT. The variable domain in full, with the rest retrieved from reference TRBV7-8 and TRBJ1-1, is GAGVSQSPRYKVAKRGQDVALRCDPISGHVSLFWYQQALGQGPEFLTYFQNEAQLDKSGLPSDRFFAERPEGSVSTLKIQRTQQEDSAVYLCASSPRAGRTEAFFGQGTRLTVV.

The CDR3 is CASSKNLLEREGPGYEQYF. CDR3 DNA sequence: TGTGCCAGCAGCAAAAACTTACTCGAGCGGGAGGGCCCTGGCTACGAGCAGTACTTC. The chain carries TRBV21-1 and TRBJ2-7; TRBD2 was called by the table and not checked on the DNA. TRBV21-1 is a known pseudogene. The CDR3 is made up of 19 amino acids.

This clone appeared a single time. The CDR3, as DNA: TGTGCCAGCACACCCGGGACAGTCCACGAGCAGTACTTC. The encoded protein is CASTPGTVHEQYF. The rearrangement uses TRBV21-1 and TRBJ2-7; TRBD1, the table's D call, lacks a check against the DNA. TRBV21-1 is assigned pseudogene status. The CDR3 consists of 13 residues.

V and J are TRBV6-5 and TRBJ1-5, with TRBD1 identical over 8 bases. CDR1 MNHEY and CDR2 SVGAGI come from the germline V gene. The CDR3 contains 14 residues. After removal of 6 bases from V and 3 bases from J, the junction contained 4 bases not matched to a gene. The CDR3 loop is CASSLGQVNQPQHF. The CDR3 region has the DNA TGTGCCAGCAGCTTGGGACAGGTCAATCAGCCCCAGCATTTT.

The chain joins TRBV19 to TRBJ2-3; the match to TRBD1 covers 9 bases. The CDR3 length is 14 residues. The ends lost 7 bases at V and 7 bases at J; junction bases unmatched: 9. Germline V CDR1 and CDR2: LNHDA, SQIVND (reference sequence). The CDR3 DNA is TGTGCCAGTACATCGGGACAGGGTCGAAATACGCAGTATTTT. Encoded protein: CASTSGQGRNTQYF.

The chain employs TRBV11-2 and TRBJ2-7; 8 nucleotides align to TRBD2. The germline V gene encodes CDR1 SGHAT and CDR2 FQNNGV. V shed 3 bases and J 4 bases; nucleotides not matched to a gene: 8. The length of the CDR3 is 15 residues. CDR3 DNA: TGTGCCAGCAGCTTTCTCCGGGGGGGGCCGTACGAGCAGTACTTC. It encodes CASSFLRGGPYEQYF. Together with reference TRBV11-2 and TRBJ2-7, the CDR3 gives the full variable domain: EAGVAQSPRYKIIEKRQSVAFWCNPISGHATLYWYQQILGQGPKLLIQFQNNGVVDDSQLPKDRFSAERLKGVDSTLKIQPAKLEDSAVYLCASSFLRGGPYEQYFGPGTRLTVT.

This clone has more than one count but fewer than ten. This chain connects TRBV13 to TRBJ2-1; 10 bases align to TRBD2. The V gene end was trimmed by 5 bases and the J gene end by 4 bases; junction bases not matched to a gene: 8. Germline V gene data show CDR1 as PRHDT and CDR2 as FYEKMQ (reference sequence). The CDR3 loop spans 16 amino acids. The CDR3 protein is CASSPERLAGYNEQFF. As DNA, the CDR3 is TGTGCCAGCAGCCCGGAGAGACTAGCGGGTTACAATGAGCAGTTCTTC.

The chain joins TRBV7-2 to TRBJ2-2; D gene ambiguous. The CDR3 is 15 amino acids. The V and J ends lost 1 base and 6 bases respectively, with 12 bases between them. Germline V gives CDR1 SGHTA, CDR2 FQGNSA. The CDR3 nucleotides are TGTGCCAGCAGCTTAGAAGTTTGGGCCGCCGGGGAGCTGTTTTTT. Amino acids: CASSLEVWAAGELFF. Full variable domain (missing parts from reference TRBV7-2 and TRBJ2-2): GAGVSQSPSNKVTEKGKDVELRCDPISGHTALYWYRQSLGQGLEFLIYFQGNSAPDKSGLPSDRFSAERTGGSVSTLTIQRTQQEDSAVYLCASSLEVWAAGELFFGEGSRLTVL.

This chain connects TRBV2 to TRBJ1-1, with D tentatively TRBD1 (5 bases). CDR1 and CDR2 (germline): SNHLY, FYNNEI. V was shortened by 6 bases and J by 2 bases, with 16 bases between the two germline ends. This CDR3 has 15 residues. The CDR3 region is CASSAQGRANTEAFF. The CDR3 DNA follows: TGTGCCAGCAGCGCCCAGGGCAGAGCAAACACTGAAGCTTTCTTT.

CDR3 nucleotides: TGTGCCAGCAGCCCAAGGTTGGGGGGGAGGGGCACTGAAGCTTTCTTT. Its translation: CASSPRLGGRGTEAFF. V usage is TRBV7-8 and J usage is TRBJ1-1, with D tentatively TRBD1 (5 bases). This CDR3 has 16 amino acids. V lost 5 bases and J 4 bases, leaving 20 bases between the germline ends. CDR1 SGHVS and CDR2 FQNEAQ come from the germline V gene.

Comments on this clone: This specimen includes other DNA sequences encoding the same CDR3. V gene TRBV3-1 (or the pseudogene TRBV3-2) combines with J gene TRBJ1-5; D remains unclear. The V gene's germline CDR1 is LGHDT and CDR2 YNNKEL (reference sequence). The CDR3 is made up of 14 amino acids. V dropped 4 bases and J dropped 3 bases, with 10 bases sitting between them. CDR3 nucleotides: TGTGCCAGCAGCCTCAGAGGTTCCAATCAGCCCCAGCATTTT. Translation gives CASSLRGSNQPQHF.

The chain links TRBV19 to TRBJ1-4, with D possibly being TRBD1 (6 bases). This CDR3 is built from 16 residues. Germline-derived CDR1 and CDR2 are LNHDA and SQIVND (reference sequence). V was cut by 5 bases and J by 7 bases, with 20 bases left in between. The DNA for the CDR3 is TGTGCCAGTAGTCCCGACGCGCGGGGGGCGAGTGAAAAACTGTTTTTT. It yields the protein CASSPDARGASEKLFF.

This clone was found once. The rearrangement joins TRBV5-1 to TRBJ2-5, with a weak D call TRBD1 (5 bases). V was clipped by 0 bases and J by 5 bases, with 17 bases between them. Germline V CDR1 and CDR2: SGHRS, YFSETQ. This CDR3 is built from 16 residues. CDR3 in DNA: TGCGCCAGCAGCTTGGATGGCAACCAGGGTTGGGAGACCCAGTACTTC. This codes for CASSLDGNQGWETQYF.

This rearrangement joins TRBV7-8 to TRBJ2-2; 7 bases are shared with TRBD2. The CDR3 loop spans 16 amino acids. V was clipped by 5 bases and J by 6 bases; unmatched bases: 12. Germline V gives CDR1 SGHVS, CDR2 FQNEAQ. The CDR3 DNA sequence: TGTGCCAGCAGCACGTCAGCGGGGAACGTTCCCGGGGAGCTGTTTTTT. Its translation: CASSTSAGNVPGELFF. The variable domain in full, with the rest retrieved from reference TRBV7-8 and TRBJ2-2, is GAGVSQSPRYKVAKRGQDVALRCDPISGHVSLFWYQQALGQGPEFLTYFQNEAQLDKSGLPSDRFFAERPEGSVSTLKIQRTQQEDSAVYLCASSTSAGNVPGELFFGEGSRLTVL.

The CDR3 DNA reads TGTGCCTGGGGCAGGGGAGCTGGAAACACCATATATTTT. As protein: CAWGRGAGNTIYF. This chain joins TRBV30 and TRBJ1-3; D may be TRBD1 (6 bases). From germline, CDR1 is GTSNPN and CDR2 SVGIG (reference sequence). The CDR3 is made up of 13 amino acids. V was clipped by 5 bases and J by 2 bases, with 10 bases between them.

The rearrangement uses TRBV6-5 and TRBJ2-7; 8 bases map to TRBD1. The CDR3 runs to 13 residues. V lost 6 bases and J lost 3; bases outside the gene matches: 4. The V gene's germline CDR1 is MNHEY and CDR2 SVGAGI. The CDR3 loop is CASREDRVYEQYF. CDR3 nucleotide sequence: TGTGCCAGCAGAGAGGACAGGGTCTACGAGCAGTACTTC.

CDR3 in DNA: TGTGCCAGCAGTTGGAGGACTAGCGGGGGACACTACGAGCAGTACTTC. Its translation is CASSWRTSGGHYEQYF. V is TRBV6-5 and J is TRBJ2-7; 13 bases match TRBD2. There are 16 residues in the CDR3. V lost 4 bases to trimming and J lost 3 bases; unmatched junction nucleotides: 6. Germline CDR1 and CDR2: MNHEY and SVGAGI.

The chain is built from TRBV29-1 and TRBJ2-3; 7 bases agree with TRBD2. The CDR3 sequence is 17 residues long. The V gene's germline CDR1 is SQVTM and CDR2 ANQGSEA. Trimming cost V 5 bases and J 0 bases; bases outside gene matches: 14. This CDR3 is CSVYREAVGSSTDTQYF. The CDR3 DNA is TGCAGCGTTTACCGGGAGGCGGTTGGCTCTAGCACAGATACGCAGTATTTT.

The V gene is TRBV11-3, the J gene TRBJ1-1; D remains unclear. The CDR3 totals 13 residues. V lost 1 base to trimming and J lost 1 base, with 4 bases between them. Germline V CDR1 and CDR2: SGHNT, YENEEA. The CDR3, as DNA: TGTGCCAGCAGCTTAGTTCGGAACACTGAAGCTTTCTTT. Translating it yields CASSLVRNTEAFF.

This clone has only a few counts. The CDR3 nucleotides are TGCGCCAGCAGCCAAGACCCCCCGGGACAGAGTTATAATTCACCCCTCCACTTT. The encoded protein is CASSQDPPGQSYNSPLHF. The chain recombines TRBV4-1 with TRBJ1-6; TRBD1 matches at 7 bases. CDR1 MGHRA and CDR2 YSYEKL come from the germline V gene. V lost 0 bases and J lost 4; bases outside the gene matches: 9. The CDR3 is made up of 18 amino acids.

The chain is built from TRBV19 and TRBJ1-2; no firm D call. The CDR3 totals 13 residues. The V and J ends lost 5 bases and 3 bases respectively, with 10 bases between them. From germline, CDR1 is LNHDA and CDR2 SQIVND (reference sequence). This chain's CDR3 is CASSADTYYGYTF. The CDR3 bases are TGTGCCAGTAGTGCCGACACTTACTATGGCTACACCTTC.

The chain uses TRBV11-2 and TRBJ2-5; D gene ambiguous. Germline-derived CDR1 and CDR2 are SGHAT and FQNNGV. Between the trimmed V and J ends, which lost 2 bases and 0 bases, there was a span of 7 bases. The CDR3 loop spans 14 amino acids. CDR3 sequence: CASSLNYNQETQYF. As DNA, the CDR3 is TGTGCCAGCAGCTTAAATTATAACCAAGAGACCCAGTACTTC.

The chain couples TRBV19 to TRBJ1-1, with 8 bases that match TRBD1. Germline V gives CDR1 LNHDA, CDR2 SQIVND (reference sequence). J lost 4 bases, V lost 6 bases, and 4 bases had no gene match. There are 13 residues in the CDR3. DNA for the CDR3: TGTGCCAGTAGGATACAGGGGGGCACTGAAGCTTTCTTT. It translates to CASRIQGGTEAFF.

The V call is TRBV19, the J call TRBJ2-5, with D perhaps TRBD1 (6 bases). The V end was cut by 1 base, the J end by 4 bases, with 10 bases between. From germline, CDR1 is LNHDA and CDR2 SQIVND (reference sequence). The CDR3 length is 14 residues. This chain's CDR3 is CASSIGGHGETQYF. The DNA for the CDR3 is TGTGCCAGTAGTATAGGGGGACACGGAGAGACCCAGTACTTC.

This chain joins TRBV20-1 and TRBJ2-1; D might be TRBD2 (6 bases). The germline V and J ends were trimmed by 5 bases and 12 bases, with 14 bases remaining between them. The length of the CDR3 is 11 residues. Germline CDR1 and CDR2: DFQATT and SNEGSKA (reference sequence). CDR3 DNA sequence: TGCAGTGCTCGCCTCTGGGAGGCGCAGTTCTTC. As protein: CSARLWEAQFF.

The rearrangement joins TRBV7-3 to TRBJ2-5, with D perhaps matching TRBD1 (6 bases). The germline gives CDR1 SGHTA, CDR2 FQGTGA. This CDR3 contains 14 residues. The V gene lost 1 base and the J gene lost 10 bases, with 16 bases spanning the gap. CDR3 DNA sequence: TGTGCCAGCAGCTTAAACGGGGAAGGGACACTCCAGTACTTC. Translated, it gives CASSLNGEGTLQYF.

The chain recombines TRBV28 with TRBJ1-3; 8 nucleotides agree with TRBD1. The germline V gene has CDR1 MDHEN and CDR2 SYDVKM. The CDR3 is 14 residues long. Unmatched junction bases numbered 7, after V lost 6 bases and J lost 6 bases. The CDR3 here is CASRPGGSVNTIYF. The CDR3 DNA sequence: TGTGCCAGCAGACCAGGGGGCTCGGTAAACACCATATATTTT.